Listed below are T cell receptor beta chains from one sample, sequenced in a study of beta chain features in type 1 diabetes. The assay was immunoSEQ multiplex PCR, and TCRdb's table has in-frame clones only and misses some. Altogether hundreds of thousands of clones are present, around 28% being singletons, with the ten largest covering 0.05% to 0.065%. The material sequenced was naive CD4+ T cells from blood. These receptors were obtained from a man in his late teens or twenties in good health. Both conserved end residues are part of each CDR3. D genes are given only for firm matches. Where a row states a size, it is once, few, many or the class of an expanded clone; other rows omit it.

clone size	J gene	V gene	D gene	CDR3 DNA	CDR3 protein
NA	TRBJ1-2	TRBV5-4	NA	TGTGCCAGCAGCTTGGACAGGGACCCGCGCGGCTACACCTTC	CASSLDRDPRGYTF
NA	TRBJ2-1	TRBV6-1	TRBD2	TGTGCCAGCAGCCGCGGGAGCCCAAATTACAATGAGCAGTTCTTC	CASSRGSPNYNEQFF
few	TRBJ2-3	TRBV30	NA	TGTGCCTGGAGTAAAGCGACAGATACGCAGTATTTT	CAWSKATDTQYF
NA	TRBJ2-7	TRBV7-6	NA	TGTGCCAGCAAGGCAGCGGAGCGGTCCTACGAGCAGTACTTC	CASKAAERSYEQYF
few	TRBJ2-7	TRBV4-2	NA	TGTGCCAGCAGCCTCGCCATGGGAGCTAGCTCTTACGAGCAGTACTTC	CASSLAMGASSYEQYF
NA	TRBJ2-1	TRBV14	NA	TGTGCCAGCAGCCAAGATAGACGGACCTCCTACAATGAGCAGTTCTTC	CASSQDRRTSYNEQFF
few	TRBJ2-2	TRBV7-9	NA	TGTGCCAGCAGTCCACCCAGCAGCGGGGAGCTGTTTTTT	CASSPPSSGELFF
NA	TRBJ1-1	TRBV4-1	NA	TGCGCCAGCAGCCAAGTGGGCAGAGAGAACACTGAAGCTTTCTTT	CASSQVGRENTEAFF
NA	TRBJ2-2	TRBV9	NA	TGTGCCAGCAGCGTAGGCTCTTACACCGGGGAGCTGTTTTTT	CASSVGSYTGELFF
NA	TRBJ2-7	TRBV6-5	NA	TGTGCCAGCAGTTACGGGGGGAGAGACAGCTACGAGCAGTACTTC	CASSYGGRDSYEQYF
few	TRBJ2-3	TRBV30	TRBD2	TGTGCCTGGAGTGGCGGGAGGGCTACTTTTAGCACAGATACGCAGTATTTT	CAWSGGRATFSTDTQYF
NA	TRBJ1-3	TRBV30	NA	TGTGCCTGGAGTGCCTGGAGCAAGGACACCATATATTTT	CAWSAWSKDTIYF
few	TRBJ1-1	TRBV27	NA	TGTGCCAGCAGTCCTCATATGGACACTGAAGCTTTCTTT	CASSPHMDTEAFF
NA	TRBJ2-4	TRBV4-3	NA	TGCGCCAGCAGTCCGCTGGGGGGAGGCAAAAACATTCAGTACTTC	CASSPLGGGKNIQYF
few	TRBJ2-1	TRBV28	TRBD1	TGTGCCAGCAGTAGGGGACAGCTTGAGCAGTTCTTC	CASSRGQLEQFF
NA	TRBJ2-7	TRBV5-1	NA	TGCGCCAGCAGCTTCGAGCCTTCCTACGAGCAGTACTTC	CASSFEPSYEQYF
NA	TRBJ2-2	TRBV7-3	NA	TGTGCCAGCCGTCTAAGGAATGCGGACACCGGGGAGCTGTTTTTT	CASRLRNADTGELFF
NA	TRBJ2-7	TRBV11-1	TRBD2	TGTGCCAGCAGCTCGACTAGCGGGAGCTCCTACGAGCAGTACTTC	CASSSTSGSSYEQYF
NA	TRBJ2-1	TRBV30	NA	TGTGCCGGGGGCCAATCCTACAATGAGCAGTTCTTC	CAGGQSYNEQFF
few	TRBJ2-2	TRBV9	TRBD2	TGTGCCAGCAGCGTATTTTCTAGCGGAGCGGTCGGGGAGCTGTTTTTT	CASSVFSSGAVGELFF
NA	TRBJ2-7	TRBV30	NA	TGTGCCGGTGACCGAGCCTACGAGCAGTACTTC	CAGDRAYEQYF
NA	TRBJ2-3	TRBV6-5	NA	TGTGCCAGCAGTTACTCGAGTGCGGTAACGGATACGCAGTATTTT	CASSYSSAVTDTQYF
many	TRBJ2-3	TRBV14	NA	TGTGCCAGCAGCCACACTGATACGCAGTATTTT	CASSHTDTQYF
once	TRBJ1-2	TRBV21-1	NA	TGTGCCAGCAGCACCTGGGAGTCACGCAACTATGGCTACACCTTC	CASSTWESRNYGYTF
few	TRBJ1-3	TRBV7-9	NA	TGTGCCAGCAGCGTCCGTCGGACAGTCATTCATTTT	CASSVRRTVIHF
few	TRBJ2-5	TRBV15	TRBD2	TGTGCCACCAGCAGGCCGGGAGGCACCCCGGAGACCCAGTACTTC	CATSRPGGTPETQYF
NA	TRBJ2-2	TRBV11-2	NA	TGTGCCAGCAGCTTTGTAAACACCGGGGAGCTGTTTTTT	CASSFVNTGELFF
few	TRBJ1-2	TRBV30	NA	TGTGCCTGGAGTGTTTTATACTATGGCTACACCTTC	CAWSVLYYGYTF
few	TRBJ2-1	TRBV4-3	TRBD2	TGCGCCAGCAGCCGCAGACTAGCGGGAGGGCTCTCCTACAATGAGCAGTTCTTC	CASSRRLAGGLSYNEQFF
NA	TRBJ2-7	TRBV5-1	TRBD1	TGCGCCAGCAGCCTCCTCCCTCGACAGGGGGCTGTCTACGAGCAGTACTTC	CASSLLPRQGAVYEQYF
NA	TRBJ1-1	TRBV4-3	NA	TGCGCCAGCAGCCAAGATTGGGGGCGTCCTGAAGCTTTCTTT	CASSQDWGRPEAFF
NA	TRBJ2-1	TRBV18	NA	TGTGCCAGCTCACCACGGACTCGTGGCGATGAGCAGTTCTTC	CASSPRTRGDEQFF
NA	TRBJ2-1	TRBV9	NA	TGTGCCAGCAGAACAGGGTCCTCCTACAATGAGCAGTTCTTC	CASRTGSSYNEQFF
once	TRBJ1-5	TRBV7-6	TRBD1	TGTGCCAGCAGCAAGGGACAGGGAATGAATAGCAATCAGCCCCAGCATTTT	CASSKGQGMNSNQPQHF
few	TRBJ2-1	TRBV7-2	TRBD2	TGTGCCAGCAGCCCCGGCGGGAGGGCCTACAATGAGCAGTTCTTC	CASSPGGRAYNEQFF
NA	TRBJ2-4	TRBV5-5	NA	TGTGCCAGCAGCTTGGAACAGGGAAGGAACATTCAGTACTTC	CASSLEQGRNIQYF
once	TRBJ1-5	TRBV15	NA	TGTGCCACCAGCAGAGTGGGGCAGCCCCAGCATTTT	CATSRVGQPQHF
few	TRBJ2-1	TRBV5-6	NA	TGTGCCAGCAGCTTGGGTTACGAGCAGTTCTTC	CASSLGYEQFF
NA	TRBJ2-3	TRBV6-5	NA	TGTGCCAGCACGACCGCGGGGGCCGGCACAGATACGCAGTATTTT	CASTTAGAGTDTQYF
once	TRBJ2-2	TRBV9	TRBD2	TGTGCCAGCAGCGAGACTAGCGGGAGCACCGGGGAGCTGTTTTTT	CASSETSGSTGELFF
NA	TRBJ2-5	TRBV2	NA	TGTGCCAGCAGCCTCGGACAGTCCCAGTACTTC	CASSLGQSQYF
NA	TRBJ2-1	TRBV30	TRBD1	TGTGCCTGGAGTGTCAGGTGGACAGGGGGGCGACATGAGCAGTTCTTC	CAWSVRWTGGRHEQFF
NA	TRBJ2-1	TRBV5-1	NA	TGCGCCAGCAGCTTGGAGGTGGCTAGCGCTAATGAGCAGTTCTTC	CASSLEVASANEQFF
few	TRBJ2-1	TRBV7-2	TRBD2	TGTGCCAGCAGCTTAGGACTAGCGGGATACAATGAGCAGTTCTTC	CASSLGLAGYNEQFF
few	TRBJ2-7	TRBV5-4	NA	TGTGCCAGCAGCTTGGGCCAGGGACGCAACGAGCAGTACTTC	CASSLGQGRNEQYF
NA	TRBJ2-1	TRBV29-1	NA	TGCAGCGTTGATGGCAGGTACAATGAGCAGTTCTTC	CSVDGRYNEQFF
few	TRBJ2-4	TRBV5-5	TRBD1	TGTGCCAGCAGCTTACAGGGGCCTAAAAACATTCAGTACTTC	CASSLQGPKNIQYF
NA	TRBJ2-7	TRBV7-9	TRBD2	TGTGCCAGCAGCCATACTAGCGGGGGTTCCTACGAGCAGTACTTC	CASSHTSGGSYEQYF
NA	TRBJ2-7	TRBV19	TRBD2	TGTGCCAGTAGTACCCGCGGTAGCGGGAACTCCTACGAGCAGTACTTC	CASSTRGSGNSYEQYF
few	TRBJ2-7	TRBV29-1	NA	TGCAGCGTTGAAGTGGGAGCCCCTCTCTACGAGCAGTACTTC	CSVEVGAPLYEQYF
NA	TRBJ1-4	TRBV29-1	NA	TGCAGCGCTCTGACAGTGGGAAATGAAAAACTGTTTTTT	CSALTVGNEKLFF
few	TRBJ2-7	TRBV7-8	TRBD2	TGTGCCAGCAGCTTAAGGCGTCTAGCGGGAGAGGGAGCCTACGAGCAGTACTTC	CASSLRRLAGEGAYEQYF